This T cell receptor (beta chain) was observed in a study of blood T cell repertoires in COVID-19. On this clone itself: Distinct nucleotide sequences in the sample also encode this CDR3.

Per the original methods: Estimates of nucleated cell counts were drawn from the amplification of reference gene primers. Data came from immunoSEQ multiplex PCR; TCRdb stores just in-frame clones and leaves some out. Clone size and the V and J calls come from that table; the DNA yielded D and trimming. The table has approximately 180,000 clones, approximately 80% seen once. With 2 bases removed from V and 1 base from J, the gap between germline ends came to 9 bases. The CDR3 contains 15 residues. Per germline, CDR1 KGHSH and CDR2 LQKENI. Donors were grouped by their self-reported clinical history. In Cohort 3, a recovered donor had either two negative PCRs, clearance, or symptom resolution.

The sample consisted of PBMCs or T cells enriched from blood (not recorded which). The clonotype comes from a woman in her 50s who had recovered from COVID-19. The J gene is TRBJ1-3, the V gene TRBV18; D may be TRBD1 (5 bases). CDR3 residues: CASSPGQGSGNTIYF. CDR3 in DNA: TGTGCCAGCTCACCAGGCCAGGGATCTGGAAACACCATATATTTT.